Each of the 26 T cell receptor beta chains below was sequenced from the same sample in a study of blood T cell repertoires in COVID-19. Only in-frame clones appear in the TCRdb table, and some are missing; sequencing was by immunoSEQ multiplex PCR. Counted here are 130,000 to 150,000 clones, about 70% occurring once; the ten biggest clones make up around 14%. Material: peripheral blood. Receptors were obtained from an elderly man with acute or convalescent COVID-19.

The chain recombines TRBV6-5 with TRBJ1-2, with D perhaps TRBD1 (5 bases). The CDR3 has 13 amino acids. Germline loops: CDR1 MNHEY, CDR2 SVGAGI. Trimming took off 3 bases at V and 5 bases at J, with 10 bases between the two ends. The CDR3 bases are TGTGCCAGCAGTTATGCGGCAGGGTATGGCTACACCTTC. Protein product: CASSYAAGYGYTF.

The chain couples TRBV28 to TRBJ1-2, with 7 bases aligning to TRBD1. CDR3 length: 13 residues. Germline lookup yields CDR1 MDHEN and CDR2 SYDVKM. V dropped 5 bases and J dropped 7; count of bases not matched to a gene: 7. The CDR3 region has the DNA TGTGCCAGCAGTGTTACAGGGGATGCTGGCTACACCTTC. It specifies CASSVTGDAGYTF.

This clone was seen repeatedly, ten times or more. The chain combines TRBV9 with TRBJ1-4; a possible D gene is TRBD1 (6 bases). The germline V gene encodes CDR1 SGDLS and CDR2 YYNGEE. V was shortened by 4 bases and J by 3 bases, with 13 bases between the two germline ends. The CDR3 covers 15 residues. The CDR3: CASSSRDTSNEKLFF. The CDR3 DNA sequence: TGTGCCAGCAGCTCCCGGGACACCTCTAATGAAAAACTGTTTTTT.

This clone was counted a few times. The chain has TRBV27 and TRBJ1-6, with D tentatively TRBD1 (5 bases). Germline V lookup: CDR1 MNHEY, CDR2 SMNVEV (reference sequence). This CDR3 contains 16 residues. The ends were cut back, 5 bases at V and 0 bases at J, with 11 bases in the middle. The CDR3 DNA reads TGTGCCAGCAGTCCTAGACAGAGCTCCTATAATTCACCCCTCCACTTT. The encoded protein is CASSPRQSSYNSPLHF.

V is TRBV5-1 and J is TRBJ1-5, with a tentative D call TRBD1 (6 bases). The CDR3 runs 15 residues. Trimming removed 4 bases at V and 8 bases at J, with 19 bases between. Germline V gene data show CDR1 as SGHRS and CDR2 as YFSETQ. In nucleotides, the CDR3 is TGCGCCAGCAGCCTACAGGGTCGGGCCTTAGAGCCCCAGCATTTT. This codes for CASSLQGRALEPQHF.

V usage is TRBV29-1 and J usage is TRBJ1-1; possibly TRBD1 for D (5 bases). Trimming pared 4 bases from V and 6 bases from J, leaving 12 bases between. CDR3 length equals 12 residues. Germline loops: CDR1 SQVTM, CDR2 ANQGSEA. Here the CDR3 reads CSVVPRAAEAFF. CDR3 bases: TGCAGCGTTGTCCCCAGGGCGGCTGAAGCTTTCTTT.

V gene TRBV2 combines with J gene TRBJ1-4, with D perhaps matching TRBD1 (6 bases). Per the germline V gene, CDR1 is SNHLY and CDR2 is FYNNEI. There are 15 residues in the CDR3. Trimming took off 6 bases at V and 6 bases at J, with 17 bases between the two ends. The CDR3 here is CASRFEGGKDEKLFF. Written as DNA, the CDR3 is TGTGCCAGCAGATTCGAAGGGGGTAAGGATGAAAAACTGTTTTTT.

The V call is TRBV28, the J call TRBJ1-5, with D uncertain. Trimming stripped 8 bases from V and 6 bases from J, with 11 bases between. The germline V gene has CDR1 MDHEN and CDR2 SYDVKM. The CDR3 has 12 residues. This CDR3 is CASSTVRQPQHF. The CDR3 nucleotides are TGTGCCAGCTCCACGGTTCGTCAGCCCCAGCATTTT.

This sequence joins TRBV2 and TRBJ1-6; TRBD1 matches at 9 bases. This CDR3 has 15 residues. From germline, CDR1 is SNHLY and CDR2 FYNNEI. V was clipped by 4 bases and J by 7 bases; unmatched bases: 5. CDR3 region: CASSGGTGSNSPLHF. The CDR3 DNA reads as TGTGCCAGCAGTGGCGGGACAGGGTCAAATTCACCCCTCCACTTT.

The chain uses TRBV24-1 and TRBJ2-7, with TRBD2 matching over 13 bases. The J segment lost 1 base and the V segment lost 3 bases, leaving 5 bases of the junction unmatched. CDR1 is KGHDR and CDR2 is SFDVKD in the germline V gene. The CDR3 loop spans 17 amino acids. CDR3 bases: TGTGCCACCAGTGATACTAGCGGGGGGGCCCGATCCTACGAGCAGTACTTC. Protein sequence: CATSDTSGGARSYEQYF.

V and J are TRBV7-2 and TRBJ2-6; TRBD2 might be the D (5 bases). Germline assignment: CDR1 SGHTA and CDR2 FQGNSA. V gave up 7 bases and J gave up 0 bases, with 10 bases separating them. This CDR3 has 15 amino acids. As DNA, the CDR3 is TGTGCCAGCATCCCGCGGGCCTCTGGGGCCAACGTCCTGACTTTC. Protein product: CASIPRASGANVLTF. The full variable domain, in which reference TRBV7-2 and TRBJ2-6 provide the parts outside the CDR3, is GAGVSQSPSNKVTEKGKDVELRCDPISGHTALYWYRQSLGQGLEFLIYFQGNSAPDKSGLPSDRFSAERTGGSVSTLTIQRTQQEDSAVYLCASIPRASGANVLTFGAGSRLTVL.

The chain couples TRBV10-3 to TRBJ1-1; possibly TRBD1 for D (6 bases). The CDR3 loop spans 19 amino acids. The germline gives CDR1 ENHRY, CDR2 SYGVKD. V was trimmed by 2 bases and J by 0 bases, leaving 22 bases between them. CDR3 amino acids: CAISEVVSTGKVMNTEAFF. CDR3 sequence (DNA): TGTGCCATCAGTGAGGTGGTTTCGACAGGAAAAGTGATGAACACTGAAGCTTTCTTT.

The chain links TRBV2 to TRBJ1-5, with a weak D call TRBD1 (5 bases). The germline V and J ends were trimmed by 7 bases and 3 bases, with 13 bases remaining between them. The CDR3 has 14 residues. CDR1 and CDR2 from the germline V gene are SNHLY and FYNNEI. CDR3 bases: TGTGCCAGCAACGCTGACAGCCCCAATCAGCCCCAGCATTTT. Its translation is CASNADSPNQPQHF.

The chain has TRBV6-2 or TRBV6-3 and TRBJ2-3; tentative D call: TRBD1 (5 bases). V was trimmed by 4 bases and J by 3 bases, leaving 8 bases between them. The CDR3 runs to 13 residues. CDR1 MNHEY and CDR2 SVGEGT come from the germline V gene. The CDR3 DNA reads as TGTGCCAGCAGTTCCAGGGTGACAGATACGCAGTATTTT. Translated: CASSSRVTDTQYF.

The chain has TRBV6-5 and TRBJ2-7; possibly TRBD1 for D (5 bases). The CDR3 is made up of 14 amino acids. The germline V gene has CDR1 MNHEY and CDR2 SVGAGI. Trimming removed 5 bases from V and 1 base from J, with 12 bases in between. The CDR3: CASSRAGMSYEQYF. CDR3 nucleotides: TGTGCCAGCAGTCGGGCAGGGATGTCCTACGAGCAGTACTTC.

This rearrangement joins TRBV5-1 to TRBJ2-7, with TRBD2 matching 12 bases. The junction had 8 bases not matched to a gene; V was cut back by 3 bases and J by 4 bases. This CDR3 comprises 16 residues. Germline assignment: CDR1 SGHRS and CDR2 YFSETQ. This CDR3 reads CASSWMTSGGVYEQYF. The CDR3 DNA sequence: TGCGCCAGCAGCTGGATGACTAGCGGGGGAGTGTACGAGCAGTACTTC.

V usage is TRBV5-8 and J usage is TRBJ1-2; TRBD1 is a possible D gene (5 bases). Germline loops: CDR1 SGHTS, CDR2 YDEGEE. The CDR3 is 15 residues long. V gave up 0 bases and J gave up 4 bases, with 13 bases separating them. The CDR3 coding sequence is TGTGCCAGCAGCTTGGAGGGGAACGGACGCTATGGCTACACCTTC. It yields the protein CASSLEGNGRYGYTF.

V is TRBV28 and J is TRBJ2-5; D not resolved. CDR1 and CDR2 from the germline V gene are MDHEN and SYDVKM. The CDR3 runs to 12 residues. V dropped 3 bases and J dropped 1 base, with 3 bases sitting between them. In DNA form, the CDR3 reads TGTGCCAGCAGTTTTCGCCAAGAGACCCAGTACTTC. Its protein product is CASSFRQETQYF.

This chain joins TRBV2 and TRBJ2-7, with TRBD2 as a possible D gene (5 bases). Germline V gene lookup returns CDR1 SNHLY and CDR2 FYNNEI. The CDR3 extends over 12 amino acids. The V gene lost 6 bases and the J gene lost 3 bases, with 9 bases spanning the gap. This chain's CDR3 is CASRRVDYEQYF. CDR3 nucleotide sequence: TGTGCCAGCAGGAGGGTAGACTACGAGCAGTACTTC.

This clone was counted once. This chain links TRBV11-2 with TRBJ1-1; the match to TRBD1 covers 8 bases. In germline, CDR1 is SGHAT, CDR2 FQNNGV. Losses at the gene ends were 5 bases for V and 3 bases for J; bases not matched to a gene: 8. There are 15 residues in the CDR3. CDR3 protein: CASSKVGQVHTEAFF. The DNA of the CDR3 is TGTGCCAGCAGCAAAGTGGGACAGGTTCACACTGAAGCTTTCTTT.

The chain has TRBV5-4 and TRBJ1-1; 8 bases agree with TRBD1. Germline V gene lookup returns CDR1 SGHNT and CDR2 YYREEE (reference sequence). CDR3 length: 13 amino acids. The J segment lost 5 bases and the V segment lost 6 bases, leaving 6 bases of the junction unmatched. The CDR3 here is CASTRTGQTEAFF. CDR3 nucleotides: TGTGCCAGCACCCGGACAGGGCAAACTGAAGCTTTCTTT.

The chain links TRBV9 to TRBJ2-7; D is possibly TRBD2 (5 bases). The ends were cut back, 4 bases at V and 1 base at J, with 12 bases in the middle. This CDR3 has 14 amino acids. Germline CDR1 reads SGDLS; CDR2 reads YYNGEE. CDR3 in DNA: TGTGCCAGCAGCCCTCGGAGGAGATCCTACGAGCAGTACTTC. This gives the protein CASSPRRRSYEQYF.

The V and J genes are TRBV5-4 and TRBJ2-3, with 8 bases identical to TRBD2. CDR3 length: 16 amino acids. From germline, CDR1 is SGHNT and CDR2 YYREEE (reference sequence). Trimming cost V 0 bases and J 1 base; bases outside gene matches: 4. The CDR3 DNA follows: TGTGCCAGCAGCTTGGACGGAGCGGGGGGCACAGATACGCAGTATTTT. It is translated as CASSLDGAGGTDTQYF.

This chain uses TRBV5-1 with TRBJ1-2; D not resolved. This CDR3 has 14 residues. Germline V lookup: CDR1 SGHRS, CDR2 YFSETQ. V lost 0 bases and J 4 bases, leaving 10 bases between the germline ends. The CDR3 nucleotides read TGCGCCAGCAGCTTGGGGGCTCAAGGCTATGGCTACACCTTC. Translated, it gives CASSLGAQGYGYTF. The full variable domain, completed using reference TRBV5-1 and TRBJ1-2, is KAGVTQTPRYLIKTRGQQVTLSCSPISGHRSVSWYQQTPGQGLQFLFEYFSETQRNKGNFPGRFSGRQFSNSRSEMNVSTLELGDSALYLCASSLGAQGYGYTFGSGTRLTVV.

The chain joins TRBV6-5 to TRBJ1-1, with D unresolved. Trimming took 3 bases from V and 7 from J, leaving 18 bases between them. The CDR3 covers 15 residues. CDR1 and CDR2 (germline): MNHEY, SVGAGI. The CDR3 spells CASSYTVAATVEAFF. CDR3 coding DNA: TGTGCCAGCAGTTATACGGTGGCAGCAACAGTTGAAGCTTTCTTT.

The CDR3: CASSPGRRDEKLFF. The CDR3 region has the DNA TGTGCCAGCAGCCCAGGGCGGCGTGATGAAAAACTGTTTTTT. The J gene is TRBJ1-4, the V gene TRBV7-8, with D tentatively TRBD1 (5 bases). CDR3 length: 14 residues. CDR1 is SGHVS, CDR2 FQNEAQ, per germline. V gave up 5 bases and J gave up 6 bases, with 13 bases separating them. The full variable domain, completed using reference TRBV7-8 and TRBJ1-4, is GAGVSQSPRYKVAKRGQDVALRCDPISGHVSLFWYQQALGQGPEFLTYFQNEAQLDKSGLPSDRFFAERPEGSVSTLKIQRTQQEDSAVYLCASSPGRRDEKLFFGSGTQLSVL.